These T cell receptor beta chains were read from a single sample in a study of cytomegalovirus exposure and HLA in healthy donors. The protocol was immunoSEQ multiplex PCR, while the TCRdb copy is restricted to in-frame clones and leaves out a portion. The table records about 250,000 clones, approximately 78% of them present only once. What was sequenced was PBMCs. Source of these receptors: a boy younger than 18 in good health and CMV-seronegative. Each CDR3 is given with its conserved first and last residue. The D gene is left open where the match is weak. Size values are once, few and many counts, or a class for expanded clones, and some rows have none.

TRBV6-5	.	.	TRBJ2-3	CASSYSRSTDTQYF	TGTGCCAGCAGTTACTCGAGGAGCACAGATACGCAGTATTTT
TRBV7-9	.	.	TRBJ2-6	CASSGPRANVLTF	TGTGCCAGCAGCGGCCCACGGGCCAACGTCCTGACTTTC
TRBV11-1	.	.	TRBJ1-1	CASSSGGRKAFF	TGTGCCAGCAGCTCGGGGGGAAGGAAAGCTTTCTTT
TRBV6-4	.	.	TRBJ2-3	CASSEDWGTDTQYF	TGTGCCAGCAGTGAGGACTGGGGCACAGATACGCAGTATTTT
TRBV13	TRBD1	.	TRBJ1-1	CASSLSGTGGAKGTEAFF	TGTGCCAGCAGTCTATCCGGGACAGGGGGCGCGAAGGGCACTGAAGCTTTCTTT
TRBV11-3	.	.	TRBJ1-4	CASSLEAGRKLFF	TGTGCCAGCAGCTTAGAAGCAGGGCGTAAACTGTTTTTT
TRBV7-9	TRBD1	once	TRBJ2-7	CASSSNRDRVYEQYF	TGTGCCAGCAGCTCTAATAGGGACAGGGTATACGAGCAGTACTTC
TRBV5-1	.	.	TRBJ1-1	CASSLVYNPLNTEAFF	TGCGCCAGCAGCTTGGTGTATAATCCTTTGAACACTGAAGCTTTCTTT
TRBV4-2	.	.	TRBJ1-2	CASSRSPARGLGGGYTF	TGTGCCAGCAGCCGATCACCGGCCAGGGGCCTAGGTGGGGGCTACACCTTC
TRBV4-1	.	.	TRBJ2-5	CASSQVARGGYETQYF	TGCGCCAGCAGCCAAGTCGCTCGAGGAGGGTACGAGACCCAGTACTTC
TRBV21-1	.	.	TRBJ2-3	CASSKAPGQGWTAGSIVGTDTQYF	TGTGCCAGCAGCAAAGCGCCGGGGCAGGGTTGGACCGCGGGGTCCATTGTTGGCACAGATACGCAGTATTTT
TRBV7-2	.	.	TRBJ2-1	CASSFPSSNEQFF	TGTGCCAGCAGCTTTCCCTCCAGCAATGAGCAGTTCTTC
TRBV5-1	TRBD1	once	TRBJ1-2	CASSTRDSNYGYTF	TGCGCCAGCAGCACCCGGGACAGCAACTATGGCTACACCTTC
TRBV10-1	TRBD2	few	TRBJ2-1	CASSTSGSLVNEQFF	TGCGCCAGCAGCACTAGCGGGAGTTTGGTCAATGAGCAGTTCTTC
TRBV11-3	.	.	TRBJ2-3	CASSSRLGTDTQYF	TGTGCCAGCAGCTCACGACTGGGCACAGATACGCAGTATTTT
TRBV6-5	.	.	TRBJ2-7	CASSYGTSVYKQYF	TGTGCCAGCAGTTACGGGACATCCGTCTACAAGCAGTACTTC
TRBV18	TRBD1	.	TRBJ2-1	CASPGDRGEQFF	TGTGCCAGCCCAGGAGACAGGGGTGAGCAGTTCTTC
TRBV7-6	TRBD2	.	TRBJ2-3	CASSLAGASGTGTDTQYF	TGTGCCAGCAGCTTAGCAGGGGCTAGCGGGACCGGCACAGATACGCAGTATTTT
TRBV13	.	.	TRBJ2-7	CASSRGAWADEQYF	TGTGCCAGCAGCCGCGGGGCCTGGGCGGACGAGCAGTACTTC
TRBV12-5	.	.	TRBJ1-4	CASGLVRGKLFF	TGTGCTAGTGGTTTGGTACGGGGAAAACTGTTTTTT
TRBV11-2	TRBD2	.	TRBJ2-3	CASSLGAGGLLGTDTQYF	TGTGCCAGCAGCTTAGGTGCGGGAGGGCTGCTGGGCACAGATACGCAGTATTTT
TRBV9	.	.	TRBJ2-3	CASSVSGIADTQYF	TGTGCCAGCAGCGTTTCAGGTATCGCAGATACGCAGTATTTT
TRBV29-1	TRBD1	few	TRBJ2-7	CSVPGTGDHNEQYF	TGCAGCGTACCCGGAACAGGGGATCACAACGAGCAGTACTTC
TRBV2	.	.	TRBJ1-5	CASSDQGGQPQHF	TGTGCCAGCAGTGATCAGGGCGGACAGCCCCAGCATTTT
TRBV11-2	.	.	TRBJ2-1	CASSLGAPEQFF	TGTGCCAGCAGCTTAGGGGCCCCAGAGCAGTTCTTC
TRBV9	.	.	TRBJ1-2	CASGDHRDTRFYGYTF	TGTGCCAGCGGTGATCACCGGGACACCCGTTTCTATGGCTACACCTTC
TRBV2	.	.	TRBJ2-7	CASSGRKGEGHEQYF	TGTGCCAGCAGTGGACGAAAGGGGGAGGGTCACGAGCAGTACTTC
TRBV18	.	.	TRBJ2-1	CASSPREKTYNEQFF	TGTGCCAGCTCACCAAGGGAGAAGACCTACAATGAGCAGTTCTTC
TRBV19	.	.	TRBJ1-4	CASNEQATNEKLFF	TGTGCCAGTAATGAACAGGCAACTAATGAAAAACTGTTTTTT